This TCR beta chain was obtained from a study of T cells in Graves' hyperthyroidism and ophthalmopathy. Many counts were recorded for this clonotype. Per germline, CDR1 SGDLS and CDR2 YYNGEE. This CDR3 region has 15 residues. Trimming removed 0 bases from V and 2 bases from J; junction bases left unmatched: 5. TCR beta CDR3 regions were amplified from RNA transcripts. The HTBI primer set was used in a first-round RT-PCR of the TCR CDR3. TCRdb recomputed calls from the multiplex PCR reads with MiXCR, one row per CDR3 protein. This table has hundreds of thousands of distinct CDR3 sequences, 35% appearing once.

The origin of this receptor is a woman aged 40 to 55 with Graves' hyperthyroidism. The sample was blood. The V and J genes are TRBV9 and TRBJ2-7; 7 bases are shared with TRBD2. CDR3 sequence: CASSVGPGGPYEQYF. The CDR3 bases are TGTGCCAGCAGCGTAGGTCCGGGAGGACCCTACGAGCAGTACTTC.